The T cell receptor beta chain under discussion was sequenced for a study of blood T cell repertoires in COVID-19. The overall study: Nucleic acid was either cDNA or gDNA, and it came from T cells, B-cell-depleted T cells, or PBMCs.

This clone counts as medium-sized (0.01 to 0.1%). The CDR3 runs 14 residues. V dropped 6 bases and J dropped 1 base, with 12 bases sitting between them. Germline lookup yields CDR1 SEHNR and CDR2 FQNEAQ (reference sequence). The recovered donors of Cohort 3 showed two negative PCRs, clearance, or symptom resolution. Method: immunoSEQ multiplex PCR; TCRdb's copy keeps in-frame clones and lacks some. Among 190,000 or so clones listed, around 81% were seen once. This receptor was identified in a man in his forties or fifties who had recovered from COVID-19. V gene TRBV7-9 combines with J gene TRBJ1-1; D ambiguous. Sequenced sample: PBMCs or T cells enriched from blood (not recorded which). This CDR3 reads CASSEESRNTEAFF. The CDR3 DNA reads as TGTGCCAGCAGTGAGGAGAGTCGGAACACTGAAGCTTTCTTT.